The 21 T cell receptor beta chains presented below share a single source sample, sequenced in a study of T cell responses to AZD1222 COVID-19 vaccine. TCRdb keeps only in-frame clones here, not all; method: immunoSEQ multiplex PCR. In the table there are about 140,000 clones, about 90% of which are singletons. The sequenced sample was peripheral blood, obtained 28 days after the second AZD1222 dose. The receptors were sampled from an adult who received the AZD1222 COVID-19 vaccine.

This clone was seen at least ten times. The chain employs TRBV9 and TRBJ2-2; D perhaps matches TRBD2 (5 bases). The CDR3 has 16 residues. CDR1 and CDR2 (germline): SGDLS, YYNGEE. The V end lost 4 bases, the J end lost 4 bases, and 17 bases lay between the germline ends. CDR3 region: CASSPRGFGVTGELFF. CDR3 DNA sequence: TGTGCCAGCAGCCCCCGGGGTTTCGGGGTCACCGGGGAGCTGTTTTTT.

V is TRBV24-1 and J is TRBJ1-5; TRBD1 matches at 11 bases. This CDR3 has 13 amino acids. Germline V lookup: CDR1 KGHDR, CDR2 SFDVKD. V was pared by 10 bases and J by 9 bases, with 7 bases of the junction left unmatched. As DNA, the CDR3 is TGTGCCACGGGACAGGGGGACCCATGGCCCCAGCATTTT. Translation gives CATGQGDPWPQHF.

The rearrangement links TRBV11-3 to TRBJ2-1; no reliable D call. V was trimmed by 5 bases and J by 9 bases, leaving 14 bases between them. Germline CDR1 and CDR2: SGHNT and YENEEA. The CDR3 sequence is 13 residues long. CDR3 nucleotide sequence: TGTGCCAGCAGCCTATACTCCCTAACTGAGCAGTTCTTC. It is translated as CASSLYSLTEQFF.

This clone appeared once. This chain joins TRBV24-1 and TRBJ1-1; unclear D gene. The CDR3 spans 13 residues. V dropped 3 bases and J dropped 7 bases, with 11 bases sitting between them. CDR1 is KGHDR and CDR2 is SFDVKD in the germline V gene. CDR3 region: CATSDPGRNEAFF. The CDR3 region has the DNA TGTGCCACCAGTGATCCCGGCAGGAATGAAGCTTTCTTT.

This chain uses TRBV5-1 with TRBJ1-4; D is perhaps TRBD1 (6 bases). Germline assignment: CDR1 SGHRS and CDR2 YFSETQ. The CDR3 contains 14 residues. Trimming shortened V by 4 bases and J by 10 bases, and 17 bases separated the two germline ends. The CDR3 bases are TGCGCCAGCAGCAGGGACACGGGGGTGGGAAAACTGTTTTTT. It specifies CASSRDTGVGKLFF.

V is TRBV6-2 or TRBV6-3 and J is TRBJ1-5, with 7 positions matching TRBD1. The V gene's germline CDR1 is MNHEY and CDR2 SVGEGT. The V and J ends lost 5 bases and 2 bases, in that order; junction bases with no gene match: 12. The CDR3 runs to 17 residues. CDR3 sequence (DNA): TGTGCCAGCAGTCGTCCTCCGACAGGGTGGCGCAATCAGCCCCAGCATTTT. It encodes CASSRPPTGWRNQPQHF.

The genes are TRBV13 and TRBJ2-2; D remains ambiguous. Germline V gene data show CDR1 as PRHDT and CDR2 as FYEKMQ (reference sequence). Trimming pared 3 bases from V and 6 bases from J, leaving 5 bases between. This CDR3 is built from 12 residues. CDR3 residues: CASSFMSGELFF. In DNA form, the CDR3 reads TGTGCCAGCAGCTTTATGTCCGGGGAGCTGTTTTTT. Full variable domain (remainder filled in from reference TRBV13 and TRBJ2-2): AAGVIQSPRHLIKEKRETATLKCYPIPRHDTVYWYQQGPGQDPQFLISFYEKMQSDKGSIPDRFSAQQFSDYHSELNMSSLELGDSALYFCASSFMSGELFFGEGSRLTVL.

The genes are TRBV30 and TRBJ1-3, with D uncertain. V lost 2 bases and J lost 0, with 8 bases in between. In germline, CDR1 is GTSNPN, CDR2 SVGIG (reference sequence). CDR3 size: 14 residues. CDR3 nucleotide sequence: TGTGCCTGGAGTAATGTTCTCTCTGGAAACACCATATATTTT. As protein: CAWSNVLSGNTIYF. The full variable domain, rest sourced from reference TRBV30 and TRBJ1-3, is SQTIHQWPATLVQPVGSPLSLECTVEGTSNPNLYWYRQAAGRGLQLLFYSVGIGQISSEVPQNLSASRPQDRQFILSSKKLLLSDSGFYLCAWSNVLSGNTIYFGEGSWLTVV.

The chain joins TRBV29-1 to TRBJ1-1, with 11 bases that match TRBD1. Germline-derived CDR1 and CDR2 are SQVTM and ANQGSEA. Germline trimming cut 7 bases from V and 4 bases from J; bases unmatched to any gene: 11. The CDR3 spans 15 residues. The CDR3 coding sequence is TGCAGCGCATTTGGACCGGGACAGGGGGGCACTGAAGCTTTCTTT. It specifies CSAFGPGQGGTEAFF.

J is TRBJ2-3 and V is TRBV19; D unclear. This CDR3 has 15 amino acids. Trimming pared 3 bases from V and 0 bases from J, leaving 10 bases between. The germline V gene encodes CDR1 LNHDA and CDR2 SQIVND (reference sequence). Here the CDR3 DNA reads TGTGCCAGTAGTATGATGGGTGTTAGCACAGATACGCAGTATTTT. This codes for CASSMMGVSTDTQYF.

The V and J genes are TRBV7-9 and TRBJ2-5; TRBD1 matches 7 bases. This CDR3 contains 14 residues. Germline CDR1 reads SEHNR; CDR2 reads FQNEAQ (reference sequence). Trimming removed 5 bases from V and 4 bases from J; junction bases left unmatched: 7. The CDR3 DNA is TGTGCCAGCAGCCCGACAGGGAAGGGAGAGACCCAGTACTTC. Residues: CASSPTGKGETQYF.

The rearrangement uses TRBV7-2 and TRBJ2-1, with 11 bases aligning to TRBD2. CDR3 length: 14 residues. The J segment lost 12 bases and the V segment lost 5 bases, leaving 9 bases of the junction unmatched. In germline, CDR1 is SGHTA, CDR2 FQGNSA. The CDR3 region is CASSNSGGAGRQFF. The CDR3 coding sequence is TGTGCCAGCAGCAATAGCGGGGGGGCCGGGCGGCAGTTCTTC.

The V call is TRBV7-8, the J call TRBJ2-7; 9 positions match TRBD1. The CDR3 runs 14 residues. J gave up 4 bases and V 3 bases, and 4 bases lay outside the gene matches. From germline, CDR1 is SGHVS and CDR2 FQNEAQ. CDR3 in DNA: TGTGCCAGCAGCTTCGGGACAGGGCTTTACGAGCAGTACGTC. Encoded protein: CASSFGTGLYEQYV.

The CDR3 protein is CASREYNEQFF. CDR3 in DNA: TGTGCCAGCAGGGAGTACAATGAGCAGTTCTTC. This chain links TRBV27 with TRBJ2-1; D uncertain. V lost 6 bases and J 4 bases, leaving 4 bases between the germline ends. Germline V gene lookup returns CDR1 MNHEY and CDR2 SMNVEV (reference sequence). This CDR3 spans 11 amino acids.

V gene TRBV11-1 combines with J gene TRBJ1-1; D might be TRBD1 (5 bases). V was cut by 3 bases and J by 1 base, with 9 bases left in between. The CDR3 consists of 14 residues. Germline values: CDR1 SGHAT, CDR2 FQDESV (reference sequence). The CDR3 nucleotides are TGTGCCAGCAGCTTGGGCGGGGCGAACACTGAAGCTTTCTTT. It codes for CASSLGGANTEAFF.

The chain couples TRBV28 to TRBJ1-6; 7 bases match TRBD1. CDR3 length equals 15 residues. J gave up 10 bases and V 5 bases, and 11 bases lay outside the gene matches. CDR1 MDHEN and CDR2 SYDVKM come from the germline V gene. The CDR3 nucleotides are TGTGCCAGCAGTCCCTCGACAGGGACTTTGTCACCCCTCCACTTT. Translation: CASSPSTGTLSPLHF.

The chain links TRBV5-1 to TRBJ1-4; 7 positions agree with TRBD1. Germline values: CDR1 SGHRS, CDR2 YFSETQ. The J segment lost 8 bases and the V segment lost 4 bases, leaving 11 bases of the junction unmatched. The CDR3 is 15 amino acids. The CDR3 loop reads CASSPGGGGQEKLFF. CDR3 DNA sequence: TGCGCCAGCAGCCCTGGGGGAGGGGGCCAGGAAAAACTGTTTTTT.

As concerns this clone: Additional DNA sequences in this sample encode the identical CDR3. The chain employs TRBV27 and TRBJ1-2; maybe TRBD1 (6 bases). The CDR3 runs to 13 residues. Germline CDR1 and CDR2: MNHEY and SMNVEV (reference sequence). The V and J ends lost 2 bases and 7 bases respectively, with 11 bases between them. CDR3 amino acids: CASSLRGARGYTF. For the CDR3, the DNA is TGTGCCAGCAGTTTACGGGGGGCGCGTGGCTACACCTTC.

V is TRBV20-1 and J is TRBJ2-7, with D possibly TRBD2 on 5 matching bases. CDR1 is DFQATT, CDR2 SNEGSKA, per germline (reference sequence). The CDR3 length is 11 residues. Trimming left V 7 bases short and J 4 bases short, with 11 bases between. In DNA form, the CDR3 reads TGCAGTGTAGTAGCGAGATACGAGCAGTACTTC. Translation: CSVVARYEQYF.

The CDR3 nucleotides read TGCGCCAGCAGCCGCGCGGGAGTGAATGAGCAGTTCTTC. Residues: CASSRAGVNEQFF. The rearrangement uses TRBV5-1 and TRBJ2-1, with TRBD2 identical over 7 bases. Germline-derived CDR1 and CDR2 are SGHRS and YFSETQ. The CDR3 extends over 13 amino acids. V shed 4 bases and J 7 bases; nucleotides not matched to a gene: 5.

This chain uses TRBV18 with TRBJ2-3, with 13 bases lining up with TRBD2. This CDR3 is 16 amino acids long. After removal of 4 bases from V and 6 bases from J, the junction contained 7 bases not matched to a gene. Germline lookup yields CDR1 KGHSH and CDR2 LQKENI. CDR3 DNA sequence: TGTGCCAGCTCACTACCGGGACTAGCGGGATCGGATACGCAGTATTTT. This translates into CASSLPGLAGSDTQYF.